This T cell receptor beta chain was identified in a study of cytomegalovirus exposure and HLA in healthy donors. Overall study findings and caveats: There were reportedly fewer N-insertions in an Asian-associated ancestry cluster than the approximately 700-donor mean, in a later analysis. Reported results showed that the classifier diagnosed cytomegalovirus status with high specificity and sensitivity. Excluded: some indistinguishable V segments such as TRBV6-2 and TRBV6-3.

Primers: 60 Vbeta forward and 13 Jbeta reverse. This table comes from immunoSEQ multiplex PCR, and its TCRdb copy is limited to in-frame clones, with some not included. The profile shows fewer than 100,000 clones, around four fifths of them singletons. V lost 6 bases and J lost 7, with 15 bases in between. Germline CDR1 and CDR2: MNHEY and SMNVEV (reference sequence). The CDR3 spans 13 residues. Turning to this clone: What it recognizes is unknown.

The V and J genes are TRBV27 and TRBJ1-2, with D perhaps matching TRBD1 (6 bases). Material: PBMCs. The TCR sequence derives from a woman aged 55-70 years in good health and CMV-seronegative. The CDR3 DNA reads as TGTGCCAGCAGCTTCACAGGGTTGAGTGGCTACACCTTC. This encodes CASSFTGLSGYTF.